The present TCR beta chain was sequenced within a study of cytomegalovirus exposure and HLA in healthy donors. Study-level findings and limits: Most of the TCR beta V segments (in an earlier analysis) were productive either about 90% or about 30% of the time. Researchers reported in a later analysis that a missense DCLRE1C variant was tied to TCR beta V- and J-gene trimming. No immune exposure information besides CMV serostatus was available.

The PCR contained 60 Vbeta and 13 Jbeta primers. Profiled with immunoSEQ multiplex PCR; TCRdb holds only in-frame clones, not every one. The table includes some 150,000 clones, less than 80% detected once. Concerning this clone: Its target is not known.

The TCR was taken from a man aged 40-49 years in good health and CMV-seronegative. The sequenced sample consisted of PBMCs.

The CDR3 reads CASSWSGPGSPLHF. CDR3 in DNA: TGTGCCAGCAGCTGGTCTGGCCCAGGCTCACCCCTCCACTTT. This chain joins TRBV5-4 and TRBJ1-6, with D unclear. The germline V gene has CDR1 SGHNT and CDR2 YYREEE (reference sequence). This CDR3 comprises 14 residues. Trimming cost V 3 bases and J 10 bases, with 14 bases left between them.